The text below deals with one T cell receptor (beta chain). The data are from a study of blood T cell repertoires in COVID-19. Background on the study: COVID-19 samples, acute and convalescent, were from the United States, Italy and Spain. Sources were T cells, B-cell-depleted T cells, or PBMCs; the material itself was cDNA or gDNA.

In the study's own analysis: Amplification from reference gene primers served as the basis for estimated nucleated cell counts. Generated by immunoSEQ multiplex PCR, the TCRdb table keeps only in-frame clones and is missing some. V, J and clone size were drawn from that table, and D and trimming were deduced from the DNA. Found here are approximately 99,000 clones, 88% of them singletons; the top ten hold roughly 2.3%. The sample was peripheral blood. The source is a human donor in a cohort sampled during active COVID-19.

The CDR3 loop is CASTVPGTGNNEQYF. DNA of the CDR3: TGTGCCAGCACCGTCCCCGGGACAGGGAATAACGAGCAGTACTTC. V and J are TRBV5-8 and TRBJ2-7; 9 bases line up with TRBD1. The germline V gene encodes CDR1 SGHTS and CDR2 YDEGEE. The CDR3 is 15 amino acids. Trimming at V came to 6 bases and at J to 5 bases, leaving 12 bases not matched to a gene. The full variable domain, with the rest looked up from reference TRBV5-8 and TRBJ2-7, is EAGVTQSPTHLIKTRGQQATLRCSPISGHTSVYWYQQALGLGLQFLLWYDEGEERNRGNFPPRFSGRQFPNYSSELNVNALELEDSALYLCASTVPGTGNNEQYFGPGTRLTVT.